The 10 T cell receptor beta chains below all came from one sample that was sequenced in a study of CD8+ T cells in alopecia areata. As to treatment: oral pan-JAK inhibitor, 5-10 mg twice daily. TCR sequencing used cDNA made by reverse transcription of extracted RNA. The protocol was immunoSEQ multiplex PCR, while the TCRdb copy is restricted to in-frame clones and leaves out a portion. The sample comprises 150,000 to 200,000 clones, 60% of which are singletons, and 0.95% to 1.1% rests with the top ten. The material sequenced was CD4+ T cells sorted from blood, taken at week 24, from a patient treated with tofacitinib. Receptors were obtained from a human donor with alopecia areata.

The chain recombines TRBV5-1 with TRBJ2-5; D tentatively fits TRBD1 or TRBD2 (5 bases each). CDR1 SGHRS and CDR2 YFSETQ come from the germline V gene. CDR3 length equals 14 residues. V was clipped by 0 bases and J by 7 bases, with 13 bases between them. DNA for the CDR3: TGCGCCAGCAGCTTGGCTACTGGGACGGGGACCCAGTACTTC. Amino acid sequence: CASSLATGTGTQYF.

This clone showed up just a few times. For the CDR3, the DNA is TGTGCCAGCAGCTCCCCGGGTGGGCAAGCTAAGGAGCAGTTCTTC. It codes for CASSSPGGQAKEQFF. The V gene is TRBV11-2, the J gene TRBJ2-1; D unclear. CDR3 length: 15 residues. Per the germline V gene, CDR1 is SGHAT and CDR2 is FQNNGV. V lost 4 bases and J lost 10, with 20 bases in between.

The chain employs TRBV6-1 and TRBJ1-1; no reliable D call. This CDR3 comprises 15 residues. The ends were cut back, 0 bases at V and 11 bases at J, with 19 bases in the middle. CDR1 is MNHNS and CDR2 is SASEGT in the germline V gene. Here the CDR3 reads CASSEARWELTGAFF. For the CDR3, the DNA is TGTGCCAGCAGTGAAGCGAGGTGGGAACTCACGGGGGCTTTCTTT.

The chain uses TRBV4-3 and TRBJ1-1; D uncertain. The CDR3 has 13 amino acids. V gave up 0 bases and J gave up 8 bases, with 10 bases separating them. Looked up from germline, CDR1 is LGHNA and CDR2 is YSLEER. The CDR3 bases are TGCGCCAGCAGCCAAGAGGTGGGAGTAGAAGCTTTCTTT. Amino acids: CASSQEVGVEAFF.

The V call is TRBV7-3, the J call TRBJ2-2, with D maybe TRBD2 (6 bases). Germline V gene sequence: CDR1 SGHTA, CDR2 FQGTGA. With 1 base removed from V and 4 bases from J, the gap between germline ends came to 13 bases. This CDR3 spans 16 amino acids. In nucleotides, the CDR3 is TGTGCCAGCAGCTTAAGTGTTCCAGCGGGCACCGGGGAGCTGTTTTTT. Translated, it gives CASSLSVPAGTGELFF.

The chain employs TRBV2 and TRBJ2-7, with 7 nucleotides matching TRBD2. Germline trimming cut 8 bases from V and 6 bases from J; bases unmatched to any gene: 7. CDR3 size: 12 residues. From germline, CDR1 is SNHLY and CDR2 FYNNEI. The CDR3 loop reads CASGLVPSEQYF. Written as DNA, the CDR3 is TGTGCCAGCGGACTAGTACCTAGCGAGCAGTACTTC.

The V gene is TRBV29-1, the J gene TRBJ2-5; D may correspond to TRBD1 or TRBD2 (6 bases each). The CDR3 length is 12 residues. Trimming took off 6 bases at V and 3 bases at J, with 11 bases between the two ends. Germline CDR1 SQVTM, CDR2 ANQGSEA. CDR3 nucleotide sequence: TGCAGCGTCGAGGAGGGGGAAGAGACCCAGTACTTC. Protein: CSVEEGEETQYF.

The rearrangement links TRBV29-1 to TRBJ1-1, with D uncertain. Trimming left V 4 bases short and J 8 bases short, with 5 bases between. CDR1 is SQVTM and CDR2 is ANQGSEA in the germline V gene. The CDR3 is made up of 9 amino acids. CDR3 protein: CSVVPEAFF. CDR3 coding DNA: TGCAGCGTTGTTCCAGAAGCTTTCTTT.

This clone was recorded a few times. The CDR3 nucleotides are TGCGCCAGCAGTACGACAGGGGGGAACCACGGTGGCTACACCTTC. Translating gives CASSTTGGNHGGYTF. The gene calls are TRBV4-3 and TRBJ1-2; 9 positions agree with TRBD1. Germline values: CDR1 LGHNA, CDR2 YSLEER. With 6 bases clipped from V and 7 bases from J, the junction kept 12 bases outside the gene matches. The CDR3 covers 15 residues.

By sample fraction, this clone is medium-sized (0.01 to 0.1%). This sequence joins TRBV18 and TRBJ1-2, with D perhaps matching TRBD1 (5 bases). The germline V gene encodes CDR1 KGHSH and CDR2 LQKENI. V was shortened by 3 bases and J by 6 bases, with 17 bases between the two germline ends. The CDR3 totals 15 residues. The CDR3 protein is CASSPTRQIGDGYTF. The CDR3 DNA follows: TGTGCCAGCTCACCGACAAGACAGATTGGGGATGGCTACACCTTC.